This is a list of T cell receptor beta chains from one sample in a study of blood T cell repertoires in COVID-19. The protocol was immunoSEQ multiplex PCR, while the TCRdb copy is restricted to in-frame clones and leaves out a portion. The sample lists over 250,000 clones, about 88% occurring once. Sequenced material: PBMCs or T cells enriched from blood (not recorded which). These receptors came from a woman aged 55-69 years in a cohort exposed to, infected with or recovered from COVID-19 (not recorded which). CDR3s include the opening cysteine and the closing phenylalanine or tryptophan. D genes are given only for firm matches. Only some rows state a clone size, as once, few, many or a class for expanded clones.

D,size,J,V,DNA,CDR3
NA,NA,TRBJ2-7,TRBV30,TGTGCCTGGAGCCGGGGAAGGAGCTACGAGCAGTACTTC,CAWSRGRSYEQYF
NA,NA,TRBJ1-5,TRBV12-2,TGTGCAAGTCGCTTAGTGGGCAGGGGCTACAGGGGCCGCGACGTTAATAGCGGCAATCAGCCCCAGCATTTT,CASRLVGRGYRGRDVNSGNQPQHF
NA,NA,TRBJ2-2,TRBV5-4,TGTGCCAGCAGCTCGCAAAAAAGCGGATCTGGGGGGTGGCTGTTTTTT,CASSSQKSGSGGWLFF
TRBD2,NA,TRBJ2-1,TRBV7-9,TGTGCCAGCCGAAGAGCGGGAACCTACAATGAGCAGTTCTTC,CASRRAGTYNEQFF
NA,NA,TRBJ2-7,TRBV2,TGTGCCAGCACCGGGGTGACCTACGAGCAGTACTTC,CASTGVTYEQYF
TRBD1,NA,TRBJ2-7,TRBV7-2,TGTGCCAGCAGCTACGGACAGGGGGCGTTCGAGCAGTACTTC,CASSYGQGAFEQYF
NA,NA,TRBJ1-1,TRBV10-2,TGCGCCAGCACTTCAGGGGTCGGGAACACTGAAGCTTTCTTT,CASTSGVGNTEAFF
TRBD2,NA,TRBJ2-6,TRBV5-4,TGTGCCAGCAGTTACGGACTAGCGGGCTCTGGGGCCAACGTCCTGACTTTC,CASSYGLAGSGANVLTF
TRBD1,NA,TRBJ1-6,TRBV12-3/TRBV12-4,TGTGCCAGCAGATATACAGGGGAATCACCCCTCCACTTT,CASRYTGESPLHF
NA,NA,TRBJ1-4,TRBV23-1,TGCGCCAGCAGTCAATCAGAAGGACAGTCTGCAACTAATGAAAAACTGTTTTTT,CASSQSEGQSATNEKLFF
NA,NA,TRBJ2-2,TRBV24-1,TGTGCCACCAGTGATAACGGGAGAAACACCGGGGAGCTGTTTTTT,CATSDNGRNTGELFF
NA,NA,TRBJ2-1,TRBV6-4,TGTGCCAGCAGTGGACCCCGGGGGGCCGGGAAGAACTACAATGAGCAGTTCTTC,CASSGPRGAGKNYNEQFF
NA,once,TRBJ1-2,TRBV28,TGTGCCAGCAGTCCGGGTACTAACTATGGCTACACCTTC,CASSPGTNYGYTF
NA,NA,TRBJ2-1,TRBV27,TGTGCCAGCAGTTTTGACAGTTCTCTCTACAATGAGCAGTTCTTC,CASSFDSSLYNEQFF
NA,NA,TRBJ2-7,TRBV6-5,TGTGCCAGCAGGTCCCGGGTCCCCACCTACGAGCAGTACTTC,CASRSRVPTYEQYF
NA,NA,TRBJ2-6,TRBV6-5,TGTGCCAGCAGCGGAGGGGGCACTGGGGCCAACGTCCTGACTTTC,CASSGGGTGANVLTF
NA,NA,TRBJ2-3,TRBV2,TGTGCCAGCAGTGCGGGAGTGGCTACAGATACGCAGTATTTT,CASSAGVATDTQYF
TRBD2,once,TRBJ2-4,TRBV6-5,TGTGCCAGCACTGGTAGCGGGACGGGAAACATTCAGTACTTC,CASTGSGTGNIQYF
TRBD2,once,TRBJ2-7,TRBV19,TGTGCCAGTAGTATTGGACTAGCGGGGGACTACGAGCAGTACTTC,CASSIGLAGDYEQYF
TRBD2,NA,TRBJ2-1,TRBV28,TGTGCCAGCAACCTAGCGGGGACTTACAATGAGCAGTTCTTC,CASNLAGTYNEQFF
NA,NA,TRBJ1-3,TRBV9,TGTGCCAGCAGCGCGAGACGGGACAAAGGAAACACCATATATTTT,CASSARRDKGNTIYF
TRBD2,NA,TRBJ2-1,TRBV27,TGTGCCAGCAGTTTGACTAGCGGGAGCTACAATGAGCAGTTCTTC,CASSLTSGSYNEQFF
NA,NA,TRBJ2-1,TRBV7-3,TGTGCCAGCAGCCTAGAACCCTACAATGAGCAGTTCTTC,CASSLEPYNEQFF
TRBD1,NA,TRBJ2-2,TRBV19,TGTGCCAGTATCAACCAGGGGGCGAGGCCGAACACCGGGGAGCTGTTTTTT,CASINQGARPNTGELFF
NA,NA,TRBJ2-5,TRBV2,TGTGCCAGCAGTGAAGGGGGCGGAACTACAGAGACCCAGTACTTC,CASSEGGGTTETQYF
TRBD2,NA,TRBJ2-3,TRBV2,TGTGCCAGCAGTCGGGAGGGCCGGGGAGATACGCAGTATTTT,CASSREGRGDTQYF
NA,NA,TRBJ2-3,TRBV9,TGTGCCAGCAACGGGCGAGGGATCAGTACAGATACGCAGTATTTT,CASNGRGISTDTQYF
TRBD2,NA,TRBJ2-3,TRBV9,TGTGCCAGCGGGTGGCGCTTGACTAGCGGGAGAGGGGATACGCAGTATTTT,CASGWRLTSGRGDTQYF
NA,NA,TRBJ2-3,TRBV9,TGTGCCAGCAGCGTAGAGCCAGGGGGCACAGATACGCAGTATTTT,CASSVEPGGTDTQYF
NA,NA,TRBJ2-3,TRBV18,TGTGCCAGCTCACGACTCAGCACAGATACGCAGTATTTT,CASSRLSTDTQYF
TRBD2,NA,TRBJ2-2,TRBV5-1,TGCGCCAGCAGCTTGGTCGCGGGAGTGAACACCGGGGAGCTGTTTTTT,CASSLVAGVNTGELFF
NA,NA,TRBJ2-7,TRBV10-3,TGTGCCATCAGTGACCGGGCCGGGACTGCGACCTACGAGCAGTACTTC,CAISDRAGTATYEQYF